A single sample gave rise to the 21 T cell receptor beta chains below, sequenced in a study of blood T cell repertoires in COVID-19. Produced via immunoSEQ multiplex PCR; TCRdb's table is partial and in-frame only. The sample has about 220,000 clones; about 88% are singletons. The sample was peripheral blood. The receptor set was obtained from a man aged 35-49 years with active or convalescent COVID-19.

The chain links TRBV28 to TRBJ1-5; D possibly corresponds to TRBD1 (5 bases). From germline, CDR1 is MDHEN and CDR2 SYDVKM. Between the trimmed V and J ends, which lost 7 bases and 7 bases, there was a span of 11 bases. This CDR3 is 12 amino acids long. The CDR3 DNA sequence: TGTGCCAGCATTCAGGGTAACCAGCCCCAGCATTTT. It yields the protein CASIQGNQPQHF.

Here the CDR3 reads CASRGDLSYEQYF. DNA of the CDR3: TGTGCCAGCAGGGGGGACTTGTCTTACGAGCAGTACTTC. V gene TRBV27 combines with J gene TRBJ2-7, with D possibly being TRBD2 (6 bases). The CDR3 is 13 residues long. V lost 6 bases to trimming and J lost 4 bases, with 13 bases between them. The germline V gene has CDR1 MNHEY and CDR2 SMNVEV (reference sequence).

V and J are TRBV5-1 and TRBJ2-7; D is possibly TRBD2 (7 bases). This CDR3 region has 15 residues. Trimming pared 2 bases from V and 4 bases from J, leaving 16 bases between. Per germline, CDR1 SGHRS and CDR2 YFSETQ. The chain's CDR3 is CASSFGGGALYEQYF. The CDR3 nucleotides read TGCGCCAGCAGCTTCGGAGGGGGGGCCTTGTACGAGCAGTACTTC. Full variable domain (rest looked up from reference TRBV5-1 and TRBJ2-7): KAGVTQTPRYLIKTRGQQVTLSCSPISGHRSVSWYQQTPGQGLQFLFEYFSETQRNKGNFPGRFSGRQFSNSRSEMNVSTLELGDSALYLCASSFGGGALYEQYFGPGTRLTVT.

This chain uses TRBV27 with TRBJ1-5; the D gene is possibly TRBD1 (6 bases). The germline V gene has CDR1 MNHEY and CDR2 SMNVEV (reference sequence). Trimming removed 2 bases from V and 8 bases from J, with 19 bases in between. This CDR3 has 16 residues. In DNA form, the CDR3 reads TGTGCCAGCAGTTTAAATGCACAGGGCTTATTTGAGCCCCAGCATTTT. Amino acids: CASSLNAQGLFEPQHF.

The V gene is TRBV19, the J gene TRBJ1-1; D is unresolved. The CDR3 spans 12 residues. Trimming pared 4 bases from V and 1 base from J, leaving 4 bases between. In germline, CDR1 is LNHDA, CDR2 SQIVND (reference sequence). CDR3 in amino acids: CASSNWNTEAFF. The CDR3 DNA is TGTGCCAGTAGTAACTGGAACACTGAAGCTTTCTTT. Full variable domain (rest looked up from reference TRBV19 and TRBJ1-1): DGGITQSPKYLFRKEGQNVTLSCEQNLNHDAMYWYRQDPGQGLRLIYYSQIVNDFQKGDIAEGYSVSREKKESFPLTVTSAQKNPTAFYLCASSNWNTEAFFGQGTRLTVV.

In this sample, this clone turned up once. V usage is TRBV11-1 and J usage is TRBJ1-1, with a weak D call TRBD1 (6 bases). Germline CDR1 SGHAT, CDR2 FQDESV (reference sequence). The CDR3 is made up of 16 amino acids. V lost 2 bases and J 2 bases, leaving 15 bases between the germline ends. The CDR3 region has the DNA TGTGCCAGCAGCTTATCCCTAGGGGGAGAAAACACTGAAGCTTTCTTT. This encodes CASSLSLGGENTEAFF.

The chain combines TRBV27 with TRBJ1-5; tentative D call: TRBD1 (6 bases). The CDR3 runs to 15 residues. Germline CDR1 MNHEY, CDR2 SMNVEV (reference sequence). V was trimmed by 6 bases and J by 0 bases, leaving 12 bases between them. The CDR3 reads CASRRQVDSNQPQHF. CDR3 in DNA: TGTGCCAGCAGGCGACAGGTTGATAGCAATCAGCCCCAGCATTTT.

This clone has a handful of counts. The chain is built from TRBV19 and TRBJ1-2, with TRBD1 matching over 7 bases. Germline assignment: CDR1 LNHDA and CDR2 SQIVND (reference sequence). CDR3 length equals 15 residues. J lost 5 bases, V lost 7 bases, and 13 bases had no gene match. Here the CDR3 DNA reads TGTGCCAGTACCCTCGCGGGACAGCTGTTTTATGGCTACACCTTC. Encoded protein: CASTLAGQLFYGYTF.

J is TRBJ2-1 and V is TRBV5-1; 8 nucleotides match TRBD2. Germline trimming cut 4 bases from V and 8 bases from J; bases unmatched to any gene: 11. CDR1 and CDR2 (germline): SGHRS, YFSETQ. CDR3 length: 15 amino acids. CDR3 bases: TGCGCCAGCAGCGGTAGCGGGGCCGAATGGCATGAGCAGTTCTTC. Its protein is CASSGSGAEWHEQFF.

This chain connects TRBV5-1 to TRBJ2-3; a possible D gene is TRBD2 (5 bases). This CDR3 contains 15 residues. The ends were cut back, 4 bases at V and 2 bases at J, with 14 bases in the middle. In germline, CDR1 is SGHRS, CDR2 YFSETQ. Here the CDR3 DNA reads TGCGCCAGCAGCCTGACGGACTGGAACACAGATACGCAGTATTTT. This gives the protein CASSLTDWNTDTQYF.

The gene calls are TRBV12-3 or TRBV12-4 and TRBJ1-2; no firm D call. The CDR3 runs 11 residues. Trimming cost V 3 bases and J 6 bases, with 5 bases left between them. The DNA of the CDR3 is TGTGCCAGCAGTTTCTCAGATGGCTACACCTTC. Translating gives CASSFSDGYTF.

The chain is built from TRBV9 and TRBJ2-2; the match to TRBD2 covers 15 bases. This CDR3 spans 18 amino acids. V trimming: 3 bases; J trimming: 4 bases; junction bases outside the gene matches: 7. Germline lookup yields CDR1 SGDLS and CDR2 YYNGEE. This CDR3 reads CASSEGLAGGWATGELFF. The CDR3 DNA is TGTGCCAGCAGCGAGGGACTAGCGGGAGGATGGGCCACCGGGGAGCTGTTTTTT.

The gene calls are TRBV5-1 and TRBJ2-5; possibly TRBD2 for D (6 bases). The CDR3 contains 13 residues. The V end was cut by 3 bases, the J end by 5 bases, with 11 bases between. Per germline, CDR1 SGHRS and CDR2 YFSETQ. CDR3 DNA sequence: TGCGCCAGCAGCTCCCGCCGGGGGGAGACCCAGTACTTC. Translated: CASSSRRGETQYF.

The rearrangement uses TRBV7-2 and TRBJ1-2; D not certain. Trimming removed 5 bases from V and 0 bases from J, with 10 bases in between. From germline, CDR1 is SGHTA and CDR2 FQGNSA. The CDR3 loop spans 14 amino acids. In DNA, the CDR3 is TGTGCCAGCAGCCTCCCTAGTTCTAACTATGGCTACACCTTC. Amino acids: CASSLPSSNYGYTF.

J is TRBJ1-5 and V is TRBV23-1, with unresolved D. TRBV23-1 is identified as an open reading frame with a role that is uncertain. Between the trimmed V and J ends, which lost 3 bases and 4 bases, there was a span of 16 bases. The CDR3 consists of 16 residues. CDR3 sequence: CASSHETARHNQPQHF. The DNA of the CDR3 is TGCGCCAGCAGTCACGAGACGGCGAGACATAATCAGCCCCAGCATTTT.

The chain has TRBV12-5 and TRBJ2-7; 12 nucleotides agree with TRBD2. Trimming cost V 3 bases and J 3 bases; bases outside gene matches: 3. Germline assignment: CDR1 LGHNT and CDR2 FRNRAP. CDR3 size: 15 residues. CDR3 coding DNA: TGTGCTAGTGGTTTCTCGACTAGCGGGAGCTACGAGCAGTACTTC. Amino acids: CASGFSTSGSYEQYF.

The chain has TRBV7-9 and TRBJ2-3; D is undetermined. Germline CDR1 reads SEHNR; CDR2 reads FQNEAQ (reference sequence). Trimming took 2 bases from V and 1 from J, leaving 7 bases between them. This CDR3 has 14 amino acids. The CDR3 is CASSLISGTDTQYF. CDR3 bases: TGTGCCAGCAGCTTAATCAGCGGCACAGATACGCAGTATTTT.

The rearrangement links TRBV29-1 to TRBJ1-2; no firm D call. This CDR3 is built from 12 residues. The V gene lost 2 bases and the J gene lost 3 bases, with 7 bases spanning the gap. Germline V gene data show CDR1 as SQVTM and CDR2 as ANQGSEA. CDR3 sequence (DNA): TGCAGCGTTGAAACCCGGGACTATGGCTACACCTTC. Its translation: CSVETRDYGYTF. Using reference TRBV29-1 and TRBJ1-2 for the parts outside the CDR3, the full variable domain is SAVISQKPSRDICQRGTSLTIQCQVDSQVTMMFWYRQQPGQSLTLIATANQGSEATYESGFVIDKFPISRPNLTFSTLTVSNMSPEDSSIYLCSVETRDYGYTFGSGTRLTVV.

The chain links TRBV29-1 to TRBJ2-3; 7 nucleotides agree with TRBD1. Germline loops: CDR1 SQVTM, CDR2 ANQGSEA. The V segment lost 7 bases and the J segment 2 bases; nucleotides outside the gene matches: 12. There are 15 residues in the CDR3. In DNA form, the CDR3 reads TGCAGCGCTGGGTACTCGGGACAGATCACAGATACGCAGTATTTT. Protein product: CSAGYSGQITDTQYF.

A word on this clone: The junction and the germline gene differ at one end; a read error may be behind it. The V call is TRBV6-5, the J call TRBJ2-7; the D is unclear. Germline CDR1 MNHEY, CDR2 SVGAGI. CDR3 length: 11 residues. The CDR3 DNA reads TGTGCCAGCAGATATCGCACCCTCACGAGCTTC. Translating it yields CASRYRTLTSF.

This chain uses TRBV5-1 with TRBJ1-5; a weak D match, TRBD1 (6 bases). Between the trimmed V and J ends, which lost 5 bases and 3 bases, there was a span of 9 bases. Germline V lookup: CDR1 SGHRS, CDR2 YFSETQ. This CDR3 has 13 residues. This CDR3 reads CASRAGDNQPQHF. CDR3 bases: TGCGCCAGCAGGGCAGGGGACAATCAGCCCCAGCATTTT.